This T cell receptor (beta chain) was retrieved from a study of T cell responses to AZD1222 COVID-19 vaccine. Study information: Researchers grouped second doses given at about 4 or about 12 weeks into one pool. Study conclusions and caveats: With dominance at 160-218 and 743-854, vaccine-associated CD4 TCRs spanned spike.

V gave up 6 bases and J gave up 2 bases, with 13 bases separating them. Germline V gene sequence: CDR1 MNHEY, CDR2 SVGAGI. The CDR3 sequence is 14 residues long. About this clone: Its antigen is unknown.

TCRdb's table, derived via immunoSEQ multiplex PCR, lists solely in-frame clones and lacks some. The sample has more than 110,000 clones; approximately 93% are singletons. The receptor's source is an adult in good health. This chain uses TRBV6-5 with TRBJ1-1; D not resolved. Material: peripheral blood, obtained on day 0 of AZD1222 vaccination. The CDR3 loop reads CASRVLGKNTEAFF. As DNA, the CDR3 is TGTGCCAGCAGGGTACTCGGGAAAAACACTGAAGCTTTCTTT.